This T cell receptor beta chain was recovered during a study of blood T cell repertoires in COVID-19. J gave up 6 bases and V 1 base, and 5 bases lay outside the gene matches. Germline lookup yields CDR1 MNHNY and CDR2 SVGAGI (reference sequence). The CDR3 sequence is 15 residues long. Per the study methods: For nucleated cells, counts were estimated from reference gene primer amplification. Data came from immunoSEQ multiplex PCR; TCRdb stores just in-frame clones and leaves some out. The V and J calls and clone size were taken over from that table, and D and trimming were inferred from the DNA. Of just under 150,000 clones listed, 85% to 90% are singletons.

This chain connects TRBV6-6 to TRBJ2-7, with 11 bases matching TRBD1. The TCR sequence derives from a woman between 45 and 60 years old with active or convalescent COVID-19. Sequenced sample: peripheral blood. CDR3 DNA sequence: TGTGCCAGCAGTTACTTTGGGACAGGGGGAATCGAGCAGTACTTC. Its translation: CASSYFGTGGIEQYF.